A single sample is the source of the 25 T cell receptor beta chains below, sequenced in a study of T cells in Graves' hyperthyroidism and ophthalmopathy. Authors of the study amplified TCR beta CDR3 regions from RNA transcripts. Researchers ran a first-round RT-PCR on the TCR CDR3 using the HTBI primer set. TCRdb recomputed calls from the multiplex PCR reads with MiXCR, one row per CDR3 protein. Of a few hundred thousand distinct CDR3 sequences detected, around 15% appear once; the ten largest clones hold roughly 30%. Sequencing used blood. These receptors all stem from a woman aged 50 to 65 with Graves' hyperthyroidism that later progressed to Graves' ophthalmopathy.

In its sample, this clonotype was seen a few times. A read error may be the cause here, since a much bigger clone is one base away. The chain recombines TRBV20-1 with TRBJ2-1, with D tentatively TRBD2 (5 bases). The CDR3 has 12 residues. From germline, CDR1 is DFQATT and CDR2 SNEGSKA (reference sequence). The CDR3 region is CSAVSGYSEQFF. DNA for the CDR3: TGCAGTGCCGTTTCGGGGTACAGTGAGCAGTTCTTC.

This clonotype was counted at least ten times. In DNA form, the CDR3 reads TGTGCCAGCTCACCCAGCGGGGTCACAGATACGCAGTATTTT. It codes for CASSPSGVTDTQYF. The rearrangement links TRBV18 to TRBJ2-3, with 7 bases that match TRBD2. CDR1 and CDR2 (germline): KGHSH, LQKENI. CDR3 length equals 14 residues. V gave up 3 bases and J gave up 2 bases; unmatched junction bases: 2.

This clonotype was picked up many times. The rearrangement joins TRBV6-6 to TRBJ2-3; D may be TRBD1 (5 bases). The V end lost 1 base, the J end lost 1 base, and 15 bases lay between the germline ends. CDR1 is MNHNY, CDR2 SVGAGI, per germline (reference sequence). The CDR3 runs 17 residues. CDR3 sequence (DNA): TGTGCCAGCAGTTACTATTTACAGGTGCGAGGCACAGATACGCAGTATTTT. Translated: CASSYYLQVRGTDTQYF.

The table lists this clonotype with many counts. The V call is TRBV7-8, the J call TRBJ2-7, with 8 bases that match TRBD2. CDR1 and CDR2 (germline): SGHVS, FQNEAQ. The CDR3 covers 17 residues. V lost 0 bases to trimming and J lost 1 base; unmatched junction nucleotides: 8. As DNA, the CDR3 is TGTGCCAGCAGCTTAGCCGCGGGACTAGGCCGTTCCTACGAGCAGTACTTC. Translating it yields CASSLAAGLGRSYEQYF.

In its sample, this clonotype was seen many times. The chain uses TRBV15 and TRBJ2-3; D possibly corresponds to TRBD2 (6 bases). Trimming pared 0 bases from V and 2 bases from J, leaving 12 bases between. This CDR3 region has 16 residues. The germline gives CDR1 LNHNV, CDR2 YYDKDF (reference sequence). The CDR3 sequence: CATSRDPGLFTDTQYF. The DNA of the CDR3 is TGTGCCACCAGCAGAGACCCGGGACTTTTCACAGATACGCAGTATTTT.

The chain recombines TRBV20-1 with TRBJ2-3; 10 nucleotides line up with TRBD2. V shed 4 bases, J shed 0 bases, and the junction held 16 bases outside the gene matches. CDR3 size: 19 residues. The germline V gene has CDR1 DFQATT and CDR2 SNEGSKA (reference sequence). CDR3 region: CSAIPYLAGEGISTDTQYF. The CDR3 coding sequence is TGCAGTGCTATCCCCTACCTAGCGGGAGAAGGGATTAGCACAGATACGCAGTATTTT.

The CDR3 sequence: CSSGLGTDTQYF. CDR3 in DNA: TGCAGCTCGGGCCTGGGTACAGATACGCAGTATTTT. V is TRBV20-1 and J is TRBJ2-3; D unclear. Germline lookup yields CDR1 DFQATT and CDR2 SNEGSKA (reference sequence). This CDR3 comprises 12 residues.

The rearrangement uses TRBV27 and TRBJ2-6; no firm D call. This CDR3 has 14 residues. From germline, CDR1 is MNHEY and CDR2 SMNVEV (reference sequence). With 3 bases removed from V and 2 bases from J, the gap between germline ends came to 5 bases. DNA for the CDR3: TGTGCCAGCAGTTTTGGACCTGGGGCCAACGTCCTGACTTTC. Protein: CASSFGPGANVLTF.

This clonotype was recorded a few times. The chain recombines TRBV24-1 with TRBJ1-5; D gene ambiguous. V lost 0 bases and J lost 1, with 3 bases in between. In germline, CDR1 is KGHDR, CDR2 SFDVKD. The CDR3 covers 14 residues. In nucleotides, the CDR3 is TGTGCCACCAGTGATTTGTCCAGCAATCAGCCCCAGCATTTT. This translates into CATSDLSSNQPQHF.

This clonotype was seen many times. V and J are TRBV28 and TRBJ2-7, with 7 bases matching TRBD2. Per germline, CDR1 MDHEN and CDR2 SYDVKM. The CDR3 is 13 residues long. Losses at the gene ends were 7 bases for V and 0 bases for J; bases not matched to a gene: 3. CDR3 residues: CASIAGGSYEQYF. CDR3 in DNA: TGTGCCAGCATAGCGGGCGGCTCCTACGAGCAGTACTTC.

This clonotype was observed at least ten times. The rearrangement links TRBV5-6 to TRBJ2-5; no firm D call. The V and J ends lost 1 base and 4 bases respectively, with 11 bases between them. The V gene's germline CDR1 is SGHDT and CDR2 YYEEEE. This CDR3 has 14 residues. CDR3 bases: TGTGCCAGCAGCTTGAGGTGGCGGTTAGAGACCCAGTACTTC. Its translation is CASSLRWRLETQYF.

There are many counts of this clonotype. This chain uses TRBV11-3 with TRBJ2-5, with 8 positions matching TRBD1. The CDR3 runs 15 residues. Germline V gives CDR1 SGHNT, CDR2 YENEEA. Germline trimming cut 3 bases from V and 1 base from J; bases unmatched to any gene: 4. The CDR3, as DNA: TGTGCCAGCAGCTTCCCGGACAGGGTCCAAGAGACCCAGTACTTC. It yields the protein CASSFPDRVQETQYF.

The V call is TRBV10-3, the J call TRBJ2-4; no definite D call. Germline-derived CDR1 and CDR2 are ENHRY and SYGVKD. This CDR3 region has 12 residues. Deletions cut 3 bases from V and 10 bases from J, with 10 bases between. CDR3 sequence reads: CAISDPQAIQYF. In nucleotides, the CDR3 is TGTGCCATCAGTGATCCCCAAGCGATTCAGTACTTC.

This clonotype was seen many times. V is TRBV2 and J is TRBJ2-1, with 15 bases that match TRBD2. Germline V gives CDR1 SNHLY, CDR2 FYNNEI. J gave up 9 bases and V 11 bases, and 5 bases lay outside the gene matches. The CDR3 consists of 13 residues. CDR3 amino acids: CAGGLAGGSEQFF. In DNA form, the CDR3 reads TGTGCCGGTGGACTAGCGGGAGGGTCTGAGCAGTTCTTC. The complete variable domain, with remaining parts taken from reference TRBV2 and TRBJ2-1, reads EPEVTQTPSHQVTQMGQEVILRCVPISNHLYFYWYRQILGQKVEFLVSFYNNEISEKSEIFDDQFSVERPDGSNFTLKIRSTKLEDSAMYFCAGGLAGGSEQFFGPGTRLTVL.

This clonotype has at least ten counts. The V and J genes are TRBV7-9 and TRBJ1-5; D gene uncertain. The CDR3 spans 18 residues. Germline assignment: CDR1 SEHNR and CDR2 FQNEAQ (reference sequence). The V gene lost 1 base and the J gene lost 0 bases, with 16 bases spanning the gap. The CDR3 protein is CASSLVASGRHSNQPQHF. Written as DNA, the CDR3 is TGTGCCAGCAGCTTAGTTGCGTCAGGACGGCATAGCAATCAGCCCCAGCATTTT.

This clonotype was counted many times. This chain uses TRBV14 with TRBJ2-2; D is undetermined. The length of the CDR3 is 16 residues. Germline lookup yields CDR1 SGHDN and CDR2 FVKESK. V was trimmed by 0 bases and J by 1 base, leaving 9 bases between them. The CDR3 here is CASSQDRALNTGELFF. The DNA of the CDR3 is TGTGCCAGCAGCCAAGATCGAGCGTTGAACACCGGGGAGCTGTTTTTT. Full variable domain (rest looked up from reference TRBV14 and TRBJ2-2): EAGVTQFPSHSVIEKGQTVTLRCDPISGHDNLYWYRRVMGKEIKFLLHFVKESKQDESGMPNNRFLAERTGGTYSTLKVQPAELEDSGVYFCASSQDRALNTGELFFGEGSRLTVL.

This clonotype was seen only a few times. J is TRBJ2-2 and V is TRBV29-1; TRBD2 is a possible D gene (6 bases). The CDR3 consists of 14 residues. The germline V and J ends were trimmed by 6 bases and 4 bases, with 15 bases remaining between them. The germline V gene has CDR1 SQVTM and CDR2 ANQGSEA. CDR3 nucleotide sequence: TGCAGCGTGGAGACTAGGCATAGCACCGGGGAGCTGTTTTTT. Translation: CSVETRHSTGELFF.

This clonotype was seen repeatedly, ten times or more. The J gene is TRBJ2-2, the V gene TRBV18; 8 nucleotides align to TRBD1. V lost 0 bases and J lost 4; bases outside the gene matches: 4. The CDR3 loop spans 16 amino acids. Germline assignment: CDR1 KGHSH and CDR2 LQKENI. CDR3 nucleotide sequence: TGTGCCAGCTCACCACCGGCAGGGGGCGTCACCGGGGAGCTGTTTTTT. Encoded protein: CASSPPAGGVTGELFF. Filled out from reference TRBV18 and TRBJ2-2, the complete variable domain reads NAGVMQNPRHLVRRRGQEARLRCSPMKGHSHVYWYRQLPEEGLKFMVYLQKENIIDESGMPKERFSAEFPKEGPSILRIQQVVRGDSAAYFCASSPPAGGVTGELFFGEGSRLTVL.

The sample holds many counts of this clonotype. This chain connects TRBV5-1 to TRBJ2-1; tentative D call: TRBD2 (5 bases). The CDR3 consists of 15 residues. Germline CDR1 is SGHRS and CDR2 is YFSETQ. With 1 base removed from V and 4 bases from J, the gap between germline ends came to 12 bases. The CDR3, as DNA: TGCGCCAGCAGCTTGTTGTCTAGCAGATACAATGAGCAGTTCTTC. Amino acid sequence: CASSLLSSRYNEQFF.

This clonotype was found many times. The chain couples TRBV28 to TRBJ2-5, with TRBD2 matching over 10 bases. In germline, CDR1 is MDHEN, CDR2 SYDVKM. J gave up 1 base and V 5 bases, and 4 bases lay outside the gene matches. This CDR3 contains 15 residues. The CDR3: CASSPSGGLQETQYF. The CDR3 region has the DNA TGTGCCAGCAGTCCTAGCGGGGGCCTCCAAGAGACCCAGTACTTC.

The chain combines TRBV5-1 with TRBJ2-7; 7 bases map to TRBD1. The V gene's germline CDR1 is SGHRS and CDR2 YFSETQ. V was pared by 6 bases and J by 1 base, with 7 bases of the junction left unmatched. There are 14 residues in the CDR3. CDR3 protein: CASTSAGGSYEQYF. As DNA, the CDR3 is TGCGCCAGCACCTCGGCAGGGGGATCCTACGAGCAGTACTTC.

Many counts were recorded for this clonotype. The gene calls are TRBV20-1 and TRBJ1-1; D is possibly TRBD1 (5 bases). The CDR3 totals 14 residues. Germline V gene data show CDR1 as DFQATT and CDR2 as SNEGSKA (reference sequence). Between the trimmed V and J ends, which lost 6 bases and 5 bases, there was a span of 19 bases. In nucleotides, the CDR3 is TGCAGTGCAACCCAGGGAGCCAGGAAGACTGAAGCTTTCTTT. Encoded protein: CSATQGARKTEAFF.

The CDR3 sequence: CASSGSLGRDGTDTQYF. For the CDR3, the DNA is TGTGCCAGCAGCGGTAGTCTGGGAAGGGACGGCACAGATACGCAGTATTTT. The genes are TRBV9 and TRBJ2-3, with D perhaps matching TRBD1 or TRBD2 (5 bases each). Trimming shortened V by 3 bases and J by 1 base, and 18 bases separated the two germline ends. The germline V gene encodes CDR1 SGDLS and CDR2 YYNGEE. The CDR3 totals 17 residues.

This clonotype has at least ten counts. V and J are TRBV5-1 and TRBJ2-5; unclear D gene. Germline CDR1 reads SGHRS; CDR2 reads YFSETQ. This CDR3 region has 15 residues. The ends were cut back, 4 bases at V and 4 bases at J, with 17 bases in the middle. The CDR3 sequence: CASSTETSGAETQYF. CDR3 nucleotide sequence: TGCGCCAGCAGCACCGAAACCTCGGGTGCAGAGACCCAGTACTTC.

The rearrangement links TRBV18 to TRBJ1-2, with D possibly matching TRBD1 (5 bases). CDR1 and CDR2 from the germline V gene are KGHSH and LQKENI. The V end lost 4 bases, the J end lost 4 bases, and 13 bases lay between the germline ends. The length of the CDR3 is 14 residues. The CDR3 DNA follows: TGTGCCAGCTCACGGGACGGAGGGGCCTATGGCTACACCTTC. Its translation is CASSRDGGAYGYTF.